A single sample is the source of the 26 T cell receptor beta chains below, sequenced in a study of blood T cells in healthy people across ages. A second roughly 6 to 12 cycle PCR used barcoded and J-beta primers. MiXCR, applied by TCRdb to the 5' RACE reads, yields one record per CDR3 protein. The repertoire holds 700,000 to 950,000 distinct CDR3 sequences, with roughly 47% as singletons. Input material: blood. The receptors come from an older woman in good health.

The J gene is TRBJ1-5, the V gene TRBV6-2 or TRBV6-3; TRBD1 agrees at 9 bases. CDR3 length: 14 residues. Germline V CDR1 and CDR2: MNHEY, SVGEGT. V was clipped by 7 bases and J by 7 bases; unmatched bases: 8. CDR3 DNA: TGTGCCAGCACCGAAGGGGACAGGGTACAGCCCCAGCATTTT. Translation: CASTEGDRVQPQHF.

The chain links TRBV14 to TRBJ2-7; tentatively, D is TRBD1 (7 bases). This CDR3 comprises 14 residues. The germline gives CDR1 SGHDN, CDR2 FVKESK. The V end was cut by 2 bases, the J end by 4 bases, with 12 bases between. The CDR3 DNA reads TGTGCCAGCAGCCAATTGCAGGGGGGATACGAGCAGTACTTC. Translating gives CASSQLQGGYEQYF.

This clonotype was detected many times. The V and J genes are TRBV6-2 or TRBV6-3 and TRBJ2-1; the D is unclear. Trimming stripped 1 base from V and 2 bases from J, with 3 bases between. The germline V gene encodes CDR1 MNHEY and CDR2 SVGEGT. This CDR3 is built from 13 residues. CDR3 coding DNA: TGTGCCAGCAGTTACTATACCTACAATGAGCAGTTCTTC. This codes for CASSYYTYNEQFF.

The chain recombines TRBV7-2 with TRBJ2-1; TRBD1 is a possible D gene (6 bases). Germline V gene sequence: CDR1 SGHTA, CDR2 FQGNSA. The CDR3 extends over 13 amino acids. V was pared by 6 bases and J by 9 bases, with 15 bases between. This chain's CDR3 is CASSIQGTIEQFF. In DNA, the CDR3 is TGTGCCAGCAGTATTCAGGGGACGATTGAGCAGTTCTTC.

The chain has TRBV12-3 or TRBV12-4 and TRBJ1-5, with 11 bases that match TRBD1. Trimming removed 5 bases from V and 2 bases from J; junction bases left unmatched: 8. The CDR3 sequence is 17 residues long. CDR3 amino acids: CASSKPGQGVGNQPQHF. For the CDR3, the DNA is TGTGCCAGCAGTAAACCGGGACAGGGGGTCGGCAATCAGCCCCAGCATTTT.

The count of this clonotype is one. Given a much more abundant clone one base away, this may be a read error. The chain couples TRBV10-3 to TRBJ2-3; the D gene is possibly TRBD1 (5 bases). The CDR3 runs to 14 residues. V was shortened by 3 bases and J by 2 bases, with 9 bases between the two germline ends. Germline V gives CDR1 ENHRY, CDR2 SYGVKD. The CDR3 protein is CAISELGPTDTQYF. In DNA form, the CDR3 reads TGTGCCATCAGTGAACTGGGGCCCACAGATACGCAGTATTTT.

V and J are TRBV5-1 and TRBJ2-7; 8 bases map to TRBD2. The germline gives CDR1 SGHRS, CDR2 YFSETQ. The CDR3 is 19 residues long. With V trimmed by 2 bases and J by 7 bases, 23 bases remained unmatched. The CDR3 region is CASSFSRRTGTSRSHEQYF. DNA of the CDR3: TGCGCCAGCAGCTTTTCGAGACGGACCGGGACTAGTAGAAGCCATGAGCAGTACTTC.

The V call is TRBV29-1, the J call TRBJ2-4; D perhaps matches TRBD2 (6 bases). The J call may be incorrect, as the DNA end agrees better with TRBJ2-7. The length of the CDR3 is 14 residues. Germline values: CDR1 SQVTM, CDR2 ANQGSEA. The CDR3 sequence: CSVEPRRVGYEQYF. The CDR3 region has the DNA TGCAGCGTTGAACCCAGGAGGGTAGGCTACGAGCAGTACTTC.

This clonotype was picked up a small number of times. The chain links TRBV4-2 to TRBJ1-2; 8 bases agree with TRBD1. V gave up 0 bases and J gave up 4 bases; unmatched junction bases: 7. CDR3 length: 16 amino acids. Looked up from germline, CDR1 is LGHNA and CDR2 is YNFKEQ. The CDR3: CASSQERDRLFYGYTF. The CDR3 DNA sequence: TGTGCCAGCAGCCAAGAGAGGGACAGGCTCTTCTATGGCTACACCTTC.

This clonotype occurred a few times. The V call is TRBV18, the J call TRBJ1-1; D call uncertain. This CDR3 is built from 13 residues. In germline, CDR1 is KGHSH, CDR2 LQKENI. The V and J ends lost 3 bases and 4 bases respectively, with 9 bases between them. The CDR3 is CASSPGSVTEAFF. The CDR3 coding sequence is TGTGCCAGCTCACCCGGAAGTGTCACTGAAGCTTTCTTT. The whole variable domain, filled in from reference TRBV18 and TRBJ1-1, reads NAGVMQNPRHLVRRRGQEARLRCSPMKGHSHVYWYRQLPEEGLKFMVYLQKENIIDESGMPKERFSAEFPKEGPSILRIQQVVRGDSAAYFCASSPGSVTEAFFGQGTRLTVV.

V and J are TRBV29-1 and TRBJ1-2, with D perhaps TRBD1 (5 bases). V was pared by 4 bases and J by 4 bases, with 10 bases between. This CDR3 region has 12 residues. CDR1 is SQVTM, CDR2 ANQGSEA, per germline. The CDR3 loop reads CSVGGEIYGYTF. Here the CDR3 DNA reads TGCAGCGTTGGAGGGGAGATCTATGGCTACACCTTC.

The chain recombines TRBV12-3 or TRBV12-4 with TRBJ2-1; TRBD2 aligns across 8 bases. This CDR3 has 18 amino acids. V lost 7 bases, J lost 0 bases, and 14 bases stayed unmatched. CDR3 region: CASTLGASGPSSYNEQFF. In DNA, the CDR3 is TGTGCCAGCACCCTCGGGGCTAGCGGGCCGAGCTCCTACAATGAGCAGTTCTTC.

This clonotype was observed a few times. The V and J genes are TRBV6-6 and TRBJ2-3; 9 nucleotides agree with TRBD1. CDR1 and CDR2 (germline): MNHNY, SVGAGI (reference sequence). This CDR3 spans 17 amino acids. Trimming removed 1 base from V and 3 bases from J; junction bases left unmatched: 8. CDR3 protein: CASSYWGPGTGTDTQYF. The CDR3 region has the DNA TGTGCCAGCAGTTACTGGGGTCCCGGGACAGGGACAGATACGCAGTATTTT.

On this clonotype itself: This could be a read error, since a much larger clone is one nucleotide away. DNA for the CDR3: TGTGCCAGCAGCCAGGACCTCTACGAGCGGTACTTC. It is translated as CASSQDLYERYF. V and J are TRBV2 and TRBJ2-7; no definite D call. The V gene's germline CDR1 is SNHLY and CDR2 FYNNEI. CDR3 length equals 12 residues.

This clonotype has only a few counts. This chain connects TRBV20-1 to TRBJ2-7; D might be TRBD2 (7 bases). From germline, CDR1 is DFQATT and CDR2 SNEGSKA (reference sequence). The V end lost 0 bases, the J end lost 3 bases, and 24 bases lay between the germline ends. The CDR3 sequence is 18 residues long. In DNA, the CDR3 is TGCAGTGCTAGAGATCCCTCCGAGGGGGGGCAACGACTCTACGAGCAGTACTTC. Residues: CSARDPSEGGQRLYEQYF.

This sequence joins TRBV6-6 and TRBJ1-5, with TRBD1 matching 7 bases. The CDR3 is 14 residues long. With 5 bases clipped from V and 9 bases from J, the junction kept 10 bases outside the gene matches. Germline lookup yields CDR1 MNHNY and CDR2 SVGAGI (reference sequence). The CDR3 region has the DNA TGTGCCAGCAGTACACCGACAGGGTATCTGCCCCAGCATTTT. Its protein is CASSTPTGYLPQHF.

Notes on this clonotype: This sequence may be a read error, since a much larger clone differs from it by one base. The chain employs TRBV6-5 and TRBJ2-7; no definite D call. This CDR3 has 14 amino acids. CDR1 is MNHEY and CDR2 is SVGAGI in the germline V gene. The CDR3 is CANSYASGNYEQYF. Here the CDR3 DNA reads TGTGCCAACAGTTACGCGTCCGGAAACTACGAGCAGTACTTC.

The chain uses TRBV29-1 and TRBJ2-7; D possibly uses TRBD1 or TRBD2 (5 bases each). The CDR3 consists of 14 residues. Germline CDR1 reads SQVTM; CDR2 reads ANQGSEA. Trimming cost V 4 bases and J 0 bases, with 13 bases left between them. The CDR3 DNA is TGCAGCGTTGGAGCCAATGGGGGCTCCTACGAGCAGTACTTC. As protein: CSVGANGGSYEQYF.

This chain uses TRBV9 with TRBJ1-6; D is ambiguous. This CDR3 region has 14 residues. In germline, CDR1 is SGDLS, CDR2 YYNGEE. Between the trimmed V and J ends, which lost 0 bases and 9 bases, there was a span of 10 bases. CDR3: CASSVVAEGSPLHF. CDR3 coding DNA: TGTGCCAGCAGCGTAGTGGCAGAGGGTTCACCCCTCCACTTT.

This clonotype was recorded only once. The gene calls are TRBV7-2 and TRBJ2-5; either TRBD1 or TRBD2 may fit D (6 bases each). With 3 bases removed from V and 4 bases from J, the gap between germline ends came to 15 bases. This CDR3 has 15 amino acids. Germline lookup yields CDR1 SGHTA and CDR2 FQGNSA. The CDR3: CASSLLGGSRETQYF. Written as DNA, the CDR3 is TGTGCCAGCAGCTTGCTCGGGGGCTCCAGAGAGACCCAGTACTTC.

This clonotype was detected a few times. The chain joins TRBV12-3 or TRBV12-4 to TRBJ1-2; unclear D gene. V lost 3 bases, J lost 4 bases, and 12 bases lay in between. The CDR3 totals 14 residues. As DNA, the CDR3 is TGTGCCAGCAGTTTGGGCACGTCTGCCTATGGCTACACCTTC. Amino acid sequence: CASSLGTSAYGYTF.

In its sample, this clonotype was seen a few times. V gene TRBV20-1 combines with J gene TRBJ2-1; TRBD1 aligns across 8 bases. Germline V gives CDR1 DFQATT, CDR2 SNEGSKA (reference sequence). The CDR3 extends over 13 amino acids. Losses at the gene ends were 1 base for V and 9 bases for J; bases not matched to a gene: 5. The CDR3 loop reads CSARGTGPGEQFF. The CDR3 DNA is TGCAGTGCTAGAGGGACAGGGCCGGGTGAGCAGTTCTTC.

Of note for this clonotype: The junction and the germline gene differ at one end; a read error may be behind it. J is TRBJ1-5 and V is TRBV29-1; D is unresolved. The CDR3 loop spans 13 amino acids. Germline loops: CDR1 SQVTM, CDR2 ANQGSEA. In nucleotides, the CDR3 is TGCAGCGTTGCTGAGTCTAGCAAGCAGCCCCAGCATTTT. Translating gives CSVAESSKQPQHF.

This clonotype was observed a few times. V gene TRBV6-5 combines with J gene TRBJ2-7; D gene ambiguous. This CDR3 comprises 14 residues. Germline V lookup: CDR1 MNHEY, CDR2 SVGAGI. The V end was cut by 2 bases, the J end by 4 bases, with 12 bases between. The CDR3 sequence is CASSYQQSQYEQYF. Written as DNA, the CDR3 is TGTGCCAGCAGTTACCAACAGTCACAATACGAGCAGTACTTC.

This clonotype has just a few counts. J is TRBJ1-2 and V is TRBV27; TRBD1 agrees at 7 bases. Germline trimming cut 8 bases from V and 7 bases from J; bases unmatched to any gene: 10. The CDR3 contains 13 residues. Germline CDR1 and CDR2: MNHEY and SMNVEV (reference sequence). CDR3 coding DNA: TGTGCCAGCCATAAAGGGGGCACAGGTGGCTACACCTTC. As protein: CASHKGGTGGYTF.

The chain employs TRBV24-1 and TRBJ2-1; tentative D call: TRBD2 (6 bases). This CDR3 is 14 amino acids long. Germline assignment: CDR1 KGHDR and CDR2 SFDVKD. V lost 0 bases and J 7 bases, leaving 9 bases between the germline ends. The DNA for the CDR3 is TGTGCCACCAGTGATTTGAAGGGGAGGAATGAGCAGTTCTTC. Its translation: CATSDLKGRNEQFF.